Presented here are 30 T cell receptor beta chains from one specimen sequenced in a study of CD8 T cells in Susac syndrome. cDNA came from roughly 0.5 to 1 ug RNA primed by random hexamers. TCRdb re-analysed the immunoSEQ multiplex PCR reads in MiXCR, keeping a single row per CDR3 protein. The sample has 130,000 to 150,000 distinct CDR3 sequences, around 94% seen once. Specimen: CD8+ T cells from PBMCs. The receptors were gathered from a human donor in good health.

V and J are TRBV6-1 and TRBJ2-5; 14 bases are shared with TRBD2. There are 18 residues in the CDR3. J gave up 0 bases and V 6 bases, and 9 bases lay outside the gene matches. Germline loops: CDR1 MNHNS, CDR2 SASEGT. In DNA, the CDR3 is TGTGCCAGCAGCCCCGGACTAGCGGGAGGCCGATACCAAGAGACCCAGTACTTC. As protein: CASSPGLAGGRYQETQYF.

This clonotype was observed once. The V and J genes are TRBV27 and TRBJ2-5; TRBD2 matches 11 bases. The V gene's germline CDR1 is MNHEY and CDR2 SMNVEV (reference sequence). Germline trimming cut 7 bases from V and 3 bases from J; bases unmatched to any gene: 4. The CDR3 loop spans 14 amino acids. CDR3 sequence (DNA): TGTGCCAGCACCGAGACTAGCGGGAAAGAGACCCAGTACTTC. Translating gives CASTETSGKETQYF.

For the CDR3, the DNA is TGTGCCAGCAGTCCCTTACGACTTCATGAGCAGTTCTTC. It codes for CASSPLRLHEQFF. The rearrangement links TRBV27 to TRBJ2-1; D not certain. CDR1 is MNHEY, CDR2 SMNVEV, per germline (reference sequence). This CDR3 has 13 residues. V gave up 5 bases and J gave up 8 bases, with 13 bases separating them.

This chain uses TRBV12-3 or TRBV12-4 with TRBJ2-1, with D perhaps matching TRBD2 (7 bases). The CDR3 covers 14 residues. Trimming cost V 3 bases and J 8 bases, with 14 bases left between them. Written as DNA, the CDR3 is TGTGCCAGCAGTTTGGCGGGGGCAGGACATGAGCAGTTCTTC. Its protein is CASSLAGAGHEQFF.

CDR3 amino acids: CASSRDIPNYGYTF. The CDR3, as DNA: TGTGCCAGCAGCCGGGACATCCCTAACTATGGCTACACCTTC. The V and J genes are TRBV9 and TRBJ1-2, with D maybe TRBD1 (6 bases). There are 14 residues in the CDR3. V lost 4 bases and J lost 0, with 10 bases in between. Germline CDR1 SGDLS, CDR2 YYNGEE.

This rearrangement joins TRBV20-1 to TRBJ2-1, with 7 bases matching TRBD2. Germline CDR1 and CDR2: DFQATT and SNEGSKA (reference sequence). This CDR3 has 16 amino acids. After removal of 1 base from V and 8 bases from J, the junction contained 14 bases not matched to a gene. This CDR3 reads CSARGSVLALLHEQFF. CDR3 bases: TGCAGTGCTAGAGGCTCGGTACTAGCGCTACTCCATGAGCAGTTCTTC.

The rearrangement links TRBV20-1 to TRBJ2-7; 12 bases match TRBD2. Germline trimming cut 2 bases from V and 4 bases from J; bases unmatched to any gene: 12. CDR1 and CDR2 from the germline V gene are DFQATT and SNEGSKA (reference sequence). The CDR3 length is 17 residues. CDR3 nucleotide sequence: TGCAGTGCTAGAAAGGGGACTAGCGGGCGCGGGGGTTACGAGCAGTACTTC. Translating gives CSARKGTSGRGGYEQYF.

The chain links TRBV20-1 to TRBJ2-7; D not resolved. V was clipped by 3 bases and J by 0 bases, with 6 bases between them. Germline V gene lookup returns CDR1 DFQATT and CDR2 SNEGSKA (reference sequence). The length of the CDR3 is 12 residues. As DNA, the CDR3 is TGCAGTGCTAGGCCCAGCTCCTACGAGCAGTACTTC. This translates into CSARPSSYEQYF.

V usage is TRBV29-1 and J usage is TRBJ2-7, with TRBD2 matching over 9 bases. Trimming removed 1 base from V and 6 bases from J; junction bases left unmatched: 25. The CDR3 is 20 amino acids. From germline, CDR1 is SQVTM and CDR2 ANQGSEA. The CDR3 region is CSVEVPPNYIAGVVLGEQYF. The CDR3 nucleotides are TGCAGCGTTGAAGTCCCTCCGAACTATATAGCGGGGGTAGTTCTGGGCGAGCAGTACTTC.

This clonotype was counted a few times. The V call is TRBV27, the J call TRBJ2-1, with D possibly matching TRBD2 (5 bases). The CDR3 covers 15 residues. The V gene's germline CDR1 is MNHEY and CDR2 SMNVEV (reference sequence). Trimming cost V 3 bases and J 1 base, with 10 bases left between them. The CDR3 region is CASSLGGPSYNEQFF. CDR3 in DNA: TGTGCCAGCAGTTTGGGCGGGCCTTCCTACAATGAGCAGTTCTTC.

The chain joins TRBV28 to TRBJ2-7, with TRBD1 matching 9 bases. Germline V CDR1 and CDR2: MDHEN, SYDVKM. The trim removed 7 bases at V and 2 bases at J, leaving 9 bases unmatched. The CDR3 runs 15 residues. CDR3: CASTVGTGLPYEQYF. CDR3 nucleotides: TGTGCCAGCACGGTCGGGACAGGGTTACCCTACGAGCAGTACTTC. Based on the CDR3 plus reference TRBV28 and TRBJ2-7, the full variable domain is DVKVTQSSRYLVKRTGEKVFLECVQDMDHENMFWYRQDPGLGLRLIYFSYDVKMKEKGDIPEGYSVSREKKERFSLILESASTNQTSMYLCASTVGTGLPYEQYFGPGTRLTVT.

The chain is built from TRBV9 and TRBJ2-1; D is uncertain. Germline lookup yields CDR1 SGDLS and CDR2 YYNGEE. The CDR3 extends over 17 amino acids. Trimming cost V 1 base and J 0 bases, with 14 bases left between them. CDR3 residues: CASSVNPLWGSYNEQFF. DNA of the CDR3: TGTGCCAGCAGCGTAAACCCCCTGTGGGGCTCCTACAATGAGCAGTTCTTC.

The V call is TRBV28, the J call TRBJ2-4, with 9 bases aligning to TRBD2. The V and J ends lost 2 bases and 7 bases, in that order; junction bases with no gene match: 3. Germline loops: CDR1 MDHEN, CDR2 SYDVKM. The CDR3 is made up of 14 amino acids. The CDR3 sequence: CASSLAGGRNIQYF. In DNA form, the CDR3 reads TGTGCCAGCAGTTTAGCGGGAGGGCGGAACATTCAGTACTTC.

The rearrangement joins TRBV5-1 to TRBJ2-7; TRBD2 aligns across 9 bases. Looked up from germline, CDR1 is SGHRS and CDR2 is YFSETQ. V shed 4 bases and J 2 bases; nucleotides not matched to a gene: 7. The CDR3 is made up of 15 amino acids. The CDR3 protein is CASSTPTSGTYEQYF. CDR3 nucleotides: TGCGCCAGCAGCACGCCGACTAGCGGTACCTACGAGCAGTACTTC.

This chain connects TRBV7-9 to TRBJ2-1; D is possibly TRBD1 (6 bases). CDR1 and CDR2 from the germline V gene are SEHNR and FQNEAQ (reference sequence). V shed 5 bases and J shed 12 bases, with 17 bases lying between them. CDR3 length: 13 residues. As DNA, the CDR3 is TGTGCCAGCAGCATTGGGGACAACACATCGCAGTTCTTC. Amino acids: CASSIGDNTSQFF.

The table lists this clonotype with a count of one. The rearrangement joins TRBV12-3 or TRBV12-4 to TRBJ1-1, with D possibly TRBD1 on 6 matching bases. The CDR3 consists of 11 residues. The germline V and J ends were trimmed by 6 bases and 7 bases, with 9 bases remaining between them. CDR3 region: CASRQGNEAFF. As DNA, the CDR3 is TGTGCCAGCAGACAGGGAAATGAAGCTTTCTTT.

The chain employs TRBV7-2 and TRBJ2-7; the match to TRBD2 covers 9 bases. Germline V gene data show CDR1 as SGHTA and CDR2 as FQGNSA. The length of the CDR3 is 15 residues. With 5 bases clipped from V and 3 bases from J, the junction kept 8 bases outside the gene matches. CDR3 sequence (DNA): TGTGCCAGCAGCCCAACGACTAGCGGAGGCTACGAGCAGTACTTC. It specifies CASSPTTSGGYEQYF.

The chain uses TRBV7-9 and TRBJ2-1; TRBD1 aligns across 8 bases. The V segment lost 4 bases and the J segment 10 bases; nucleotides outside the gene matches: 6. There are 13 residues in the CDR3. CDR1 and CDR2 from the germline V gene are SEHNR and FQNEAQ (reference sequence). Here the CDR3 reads CASSSRTGYEQFF. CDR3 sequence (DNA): TGTGCCAGCAGCTCCCGGACAGGGTACGAGCAGTTCTTC.

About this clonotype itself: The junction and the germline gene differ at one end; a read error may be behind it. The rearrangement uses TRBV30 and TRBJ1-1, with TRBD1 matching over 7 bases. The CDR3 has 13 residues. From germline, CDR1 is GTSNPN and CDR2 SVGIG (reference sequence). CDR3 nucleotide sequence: TGTGCCTGGTCACAGGGGCTGAACACTGAAGCTTCCTTT. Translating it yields CAWSQGLNTEASF.

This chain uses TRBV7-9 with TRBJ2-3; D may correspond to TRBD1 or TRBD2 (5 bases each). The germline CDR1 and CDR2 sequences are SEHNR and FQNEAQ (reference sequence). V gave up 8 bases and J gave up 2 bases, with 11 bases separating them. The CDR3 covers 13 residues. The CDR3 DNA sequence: TGTGCCAGCGGGGACGCATTCACAGATACGCAGTATTTT. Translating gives CASGDAFTDTQYF.

Here the CDR3 DNA reads TGCAGTGCTAGAGATCTGGTAGCGGGAGTCTCCTACAATGAGCAGTTCTTC. Its translation is CSARDLVAGVSYNEQFF. This sequence joins TRBV20-1 and TRBJ2-1, with TRBD2 matching over 9 bases. This CDR3 spans 17 amino acids. Unmatched junction bases numbered 6, after V lost 0 bases and J lost 0 bases. Germline V lookup: CDR1 DFQATT, CDR2 SNEGSKA (reference sequence).

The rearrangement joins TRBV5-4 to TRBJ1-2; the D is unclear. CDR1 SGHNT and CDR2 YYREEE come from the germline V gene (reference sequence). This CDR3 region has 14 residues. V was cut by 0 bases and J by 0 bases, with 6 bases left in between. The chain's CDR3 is CASSLEGANYGYTF. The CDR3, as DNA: TGTGCCAGCAGCTTGGAGGGAGCTAACTATGGCTACACCTTC.

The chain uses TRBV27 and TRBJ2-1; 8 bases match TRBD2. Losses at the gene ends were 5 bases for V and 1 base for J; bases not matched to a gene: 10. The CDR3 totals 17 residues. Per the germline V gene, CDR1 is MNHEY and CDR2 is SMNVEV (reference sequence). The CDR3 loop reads CASSLMAGGGSYNEQFF. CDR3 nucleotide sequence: TGTGCCAGCAGTCTCATGGCGGGAGGAGGGTCCTACAATGAGCAGTTCTTC.

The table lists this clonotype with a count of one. The CDR3 loop is CASNQVSALNTEAFF. As DNA, the CDR3 is TGTGCCAGCAATCAGGTTAGCGCGTTGAACACTGAAGCTTTCTTT. The V and J genes are TRBV6-2 or TRBV6-3 and TRBJ1-1; D ambiguous. Germline lookup yields CDR1 MNHEY and CDR2 SVGEGT. Trimming removed 7 bases from V and 0 bases from J, with 15 bases in between. The CDR3 is 15 amino acids.

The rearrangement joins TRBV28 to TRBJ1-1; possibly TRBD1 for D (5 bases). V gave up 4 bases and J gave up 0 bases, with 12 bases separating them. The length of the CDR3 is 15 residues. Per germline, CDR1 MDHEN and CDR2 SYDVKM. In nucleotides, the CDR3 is TGTGCCAGCAGTTCCACGGGACTGATGAACACTGAAGCTTTCTTT. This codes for CASSSTGLMNTEAFF.

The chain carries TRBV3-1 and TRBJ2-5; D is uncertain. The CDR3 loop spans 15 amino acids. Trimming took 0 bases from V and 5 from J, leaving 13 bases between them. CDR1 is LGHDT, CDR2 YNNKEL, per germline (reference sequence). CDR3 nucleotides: TGTGCCAGCAGCCAAGACCAGATTTACATCGAGACCCAGTACTTC. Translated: CASSQDQIYIETQYF.

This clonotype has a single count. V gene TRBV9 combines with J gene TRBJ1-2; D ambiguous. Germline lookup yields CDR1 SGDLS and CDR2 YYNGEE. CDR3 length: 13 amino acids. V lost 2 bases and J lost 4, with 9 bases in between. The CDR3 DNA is TGTGCCAGCAGCGTTGACGCCAGCTATGGCTACACCTTC. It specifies CASSVDASYGYTF.

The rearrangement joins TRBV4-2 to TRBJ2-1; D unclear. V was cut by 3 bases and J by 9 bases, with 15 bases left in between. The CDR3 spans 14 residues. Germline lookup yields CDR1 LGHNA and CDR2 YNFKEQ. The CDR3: CASSQIDTSSEQFF. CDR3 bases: TGTGCCAGCAGCCAGATTGACACCTCCAGTGAGCAGTTCTTC.

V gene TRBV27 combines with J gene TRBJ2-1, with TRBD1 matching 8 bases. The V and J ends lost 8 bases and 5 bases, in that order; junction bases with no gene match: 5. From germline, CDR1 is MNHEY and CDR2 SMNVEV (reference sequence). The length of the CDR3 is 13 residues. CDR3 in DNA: TGTGCCAGCCGACAGGGGAGTAACAATGAGCAGTTCTTC. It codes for CASRQGSNNEQFF.

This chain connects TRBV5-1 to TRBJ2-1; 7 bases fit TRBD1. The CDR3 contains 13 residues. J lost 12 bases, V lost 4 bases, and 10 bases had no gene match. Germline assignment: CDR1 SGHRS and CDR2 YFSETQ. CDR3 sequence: CASSVDRDLWQFF. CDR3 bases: TGCGCCAGCAGCGTAGACAGGGACCTATGGCAGTTCTTC.